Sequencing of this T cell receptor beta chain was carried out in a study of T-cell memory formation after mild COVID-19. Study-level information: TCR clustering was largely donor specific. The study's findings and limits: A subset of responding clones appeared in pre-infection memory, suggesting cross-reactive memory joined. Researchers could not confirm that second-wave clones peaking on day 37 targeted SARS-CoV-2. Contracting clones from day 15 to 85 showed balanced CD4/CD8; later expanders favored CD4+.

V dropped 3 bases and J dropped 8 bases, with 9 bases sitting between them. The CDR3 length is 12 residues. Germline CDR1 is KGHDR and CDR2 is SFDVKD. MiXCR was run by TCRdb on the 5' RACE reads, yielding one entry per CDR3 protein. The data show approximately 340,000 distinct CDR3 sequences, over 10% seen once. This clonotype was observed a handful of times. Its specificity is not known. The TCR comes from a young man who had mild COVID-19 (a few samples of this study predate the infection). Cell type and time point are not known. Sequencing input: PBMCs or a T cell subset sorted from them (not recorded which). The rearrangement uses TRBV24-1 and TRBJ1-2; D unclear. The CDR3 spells CATSDTVWGYTF. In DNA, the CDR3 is TGTGCCACCAGTGATACCGTCTGGGGCTACACCTTC.